This T cell receptor beta chain was recovered during a study of T cell clones after liver transplantation. Here immunoSEQ multiplex PCR was the method, and the copy in TCRdb shows in-frame clones only, minus some. The table records roughly 120,000 clones, about nine tenths of them present only once. The trim removed 4 bases at V and 0 bases at J, leaving 13 bases unmatched. CDR3 length: 18 residues. Germline-derived CDR1 and CDR2 are SGHRS and YFSETQ. The receptor was isolated from a human patient who received a liver transplant. The graft donor may account for some of the T cells. The chain uses TRBV5-1 and TRBJ2-3; 8 nucleotides match TRBD2. Sequenced here: CD4+ T cells from blood, sampled 12 months after liver transplant. The CDR3 bases are TGCGCCAGCAGCCTTGGGGGAAGCGGGAGTGCTAGCACAGATACGCAGTATTTT. It encodes CASSLGGSGSASTDTQYF.